The 18 T cell receptor beta chains reported below all come from one sample, sequenced in a study of T cells in Graves' hyperthyroidism and ophthalmopathy. From RNA transcripts, TCR beta CDR3 regions were amplified. A set of HTBI primers served as the primers for a first-round RT-PCR of the TCR CDR3. TCRdb redid the calling of the multiplex PCR reads with MiXCR, one entry per CDR3 protein. The table shows about 360,000 distinct CDR3 sequences, with more than 15% occurring only once. Sequencing was performed on blood. All receptors derive from a woman aged 18-29 years with Graves' hyperthyroidism that later progressed to Graves' ophthalmopathy.

This CDR3 is CASTLGQTYGYTF. CDR3 bases: TGTGCCAGCACTCTGGGACAGACCTATGGCTACACCTTC. The genes are TRBV28 and TRBJ1-2, with 7 bases aligning to TRBD1. The CDR3 has 13 residues. CDR1 and CDR2 (germline): MDHEN, SYDVKM. V was clipped by 7 bases and J by 4 bases; unmatched bases: 6.

This clonotype was seen a few times. The rearrangement uses TRBV30 and TRBJ1-2; no definite D call. CDR1 and CDR2 from the germline V gene are GTSNPN and SVGIG (reference sequence). The V and J ends lost 0 bases and 7 bases respectively, with 9 bases between them. There are 12 residues in the CDR3. The CDR3: CAWSVSRFGYTF. In nucleotides, the CDR3 is TGTGCCTGGAGTGTCTCCAGGTTTGGCTACACCTTC.

The rearrangement uses TRBV7-3 and TRBJ2-2; D might be TRBD1 or TRBD2, each matching 6 bases. CDR3 length equals 17 residues. The V end was cut by 5 bases, the J end by 7 bases, with 23 bases between. Germline-derived CDR1 and CDR2 are SGHTA and FQGTGA. CDR3 residues: CASSPTGARYWVGELFF. CDR3 DNA sequence: TGTGCCAGCAGCCCCACGGGGGCTCGGTACTGGGTCGGGGAGCTGTTTTTT. Full variable domain (outside the CDR3, taken from reference TRBV7-3 and TRBJ2-2): GAGVSQTPSNKVTEKGKYVELRCDPISGHTALYWYRQSLGQGPEFLIYFQGTGAADDSGLPNDRFFAVRPEGSVSTLKIQRTERGDSAVYLCASSPTGARYWVGELFFGEGSRLTVL.

Remarks on this clonotype: This sequence may be a read error, since a much larger clone differs from it by one base. This sequence joins TRBV7-9 and TRBJ2-1; 9 nucleotides match TRBD2. The CDR3 is 17 amino acids. CDR1 is SEHNR and CDR2 is FQNEAQ in the germline V gene (reference sequence). This chain's CDR3 is CASIHPRISGRGNDQFF. The CDR3 DNA reads as TGTGCCAGCATCCACCCACGGATTAGCGGGAGAGGGAATGACCAGTTCTTC.

This clonotype occurred many times. The rearrangement joins TRBV30 to TRBJ1-1, with 10 bases identical to TRBD1. The CDR3 loop spans 16 amino acids. Germline V lookup: CDR1 GTSNPN, CDR2 SVGIG (reference sequence). J was trimmed by 6 bases and V by 2 bases; bases with no gene match: 12. The CDR3 sequence is CAWSPGTGDWASEAFF. The CDR3 coding sequence is TGTGCCTGGAGTCCGGGGACAGGGGATTGGGCTTCTGAAGCTTTCTTT.

J is TRBJ2-2 and V is TRBV7-6; 14 bases are a match to TRBD2. CDR1 and CDR2 from the germline V gene are SGHVS and FNYEAQ. The J segment lost 5 bases and the V segment lost 1 base, leaving 0 bases of the junction unmatched. This CDR3 is 16 amino acids long. CDR3 protein: CASSLGTSGRTGELFF. The CDR3 DNA sequence: TGTGCCAGCAGCTTAGGGACTAGCGGGAGGACCGGGGAGCTGTTTTTT.

This clonotype was recorded many times. The chain combines TRBV2 with TRBJ1-1; D gene unclear. The CDR3 spans 14 residues. From germline, CDR1 is SNHLY and CDR2 FYNNEI. Trimming stripped 6 bases from V and 1 base from J, with 12 bases between. This CDR3 reads CASSDLQWNTEAFF. Here the CDR3 DNA reads TGTGCCAGCAGCGACTTACAGTGGAACACTGAAGCTTTCTTT.

At least ten counts were recorded for this clonotype. This chain uses TRBV3-1 with TRBJ2-1, with 9 bases fitting TRBD2. This CDR3 has 16 amino acids. Germline values: CDR1 LGHDT, CDR2 YNNKEL (reference sequence). The ends lost 6 bases at V and 6 bases at J; junction bases unmatched: 12. CDR3 coding DNA: TGTGCCAGCAGGGGGACTAGCTACATAGGGGCCAATGAGCAGTTCTTC. Protein sequence: CASRGTSYIGANEQFF.

This clonotype was recorded at least ten times. The V call is TRBV28, the J call TRBJ2-1; TRBD2 aligns across 10 bases. The V gene end was trimmed by 3 bases and the J gene end by 3 bases; junction bases not matched to a gene: 2. Germline V gene data show CDR1 as MDHEN and CDR2 as SYDVKM. The CDR3 extends over 15 amino acids. DNA for the CDR3: TGTGCCAGCAGTTTTATAGCGGGAGGCTACAATGAGCAGTTCTTC. This codes for CASSFIAGGYNEQFF.

The sample holds many counts of this clonotype. The rearrangement joins TRBV28 to TRBJ2-4, with D maybe TRBD1 (6 bases). This CDR3 comprises 16 residues. V dropped 5 bases and J dropped 0 bases, with 14 bases sitting between them. Germline V gene data show CDR1 as MDHEN and CDR2 as SYDVKM. The CDR3 sequence: CASSNSGDLAKNIQYF. In DNA form, the CDR3 reads TGTGCCAGCAGTAATTCAGGGGATCTAGCCAAAAACATTCAGTACTTC. The entire variable domain, with the rest obtained from reference TRBV28 and TRBJ2-4, is as follows: DVKVTQSSRYLVKRTGEKVFLECVQDMDHENMFWYRQDPGLGLRLIYFSYDVKMKEKGDIPEGYSVSREKKERFSLILESASTNQTSMYLCASSNSGDLAKNIQYFGAGTRLSVL.

The chain uses TRBV7-9 and TRBJ2-2; TRBD1 agrees at 9 bases. J gave up 5 bases and V 4 bases, and 5 bases lay outside the gene matches. This CDR3 is built from 15 residues. Germline V gene sequence: CDR1 SEHNR, CDR2 FQNEAQ (reference sequence). CDR3 in DNA: TGTGCCAGCAGCTCACGACAGGGGGGGACCGGGGAGCTGTTTTTT. This gives the protein CASSSRQGGTGELFF.

In its sample, this clonotype was seen a few times. The rearrangement links TRBV5-1 to TRBJ2-3; 10 nucleotides align to TRBD2. This CDR3 comprises 16 residues. The V and J ends lost 1 base and 2 bases, in that order; junction bases with no gene match: 4. The germline V gene encodes CDR1 SGHRS and CDR2 YFSETQ. CDR3: CASSLPSGGVTDTQYF. CDR3 nucleotide sequence: TGCGCCAGCAGCTTGCCTAGCGGGGGAGTCACAGATACGCAGTATTTT.

This clonotype occurred many times. This chain links TRBV12-3 or TRBV12-4 with TRBJ2-7; TRBD2 agrees at 9 bases. Trimming cost V 6 bases and J 2 bases; bases outside gene matches: 5. This CDR3 has 14 residues. CDR3 residues: CASSPGTSTYEQYF. Written as DNA, the CDR3 is TGTGCCAGCAGCCCCGGGACTAGCACCTACGAGCAGTACTTC.

This clonotype occurred a few times. The chain employs TRBV2 and TRBJ1-6, with D possibly matching TRBD1 (5 bases). V dropped 4 bases and J dropped 7 bases, with 14 bases sitting between them. There are 15 residues in the CDR3. CDR1 and CDR2 from the germline V gene are SNHLY and FYNNEI. CDR3: CASSGGERRNSPLHF. The CDR3 DNA reads as TGTGCCAGCAGTGGGGGGGAACGGAGGAATTCACCCCTCCACTTT.

This chain joins TRBV4-1 and TRBJ1-3; 7 positions agree with TRBD1. Germline-derived CDR1 and CDR2 are MGHRA and YSYEKL. V dropped 2 bases and J dropped 1; count of bases not matched to a gene: 11. The CDR3 sequence is 18 residues long. DNA of the CDR3: TGCGCCAGCAGCCAATTTTTGGACAGGCCCGATTCTGGAAACACCATATATTTT. Translating gives CASSQFLDRPDSGNTIYF.

The sample holds a few counts of this clonotype. CDR3 in DNA: TGTGCCAGCAGTTCTACAACCCAGGGAAGCTCCTATAATTCACCCCTCCACTTT. It is translated as CASSSTTQGSSYNSPLHF. V gene TRBV28 combines with J gene TRBJ1-6, with a possible D match to TRBD1 (5 bases). CDR1 and CDR2 (germline): MDHEN, SYDVKM. This CDR3 is built from 18 residues. V was cut by 4 bases and J by 0 bases, with 16 bases left in between.

V is TRBV13 and J is TRBJ1-4; 10 bases are shared with TRBD1. The CDR3 loop spans 15 amino acids. Per the germline V gene, CDR1 is PRHDT and CDR2 is FYEKMQ (reference sequence). V was pared by 5 bases and J by 4 bases, with 4 bases of the junction left unmatched. The CDR3 loop reads CASSRQGAFNEKLFF. DNA for the CDR3: TGTGCCAGCAGCAGACAGGGGGCTTTTAATGAAAAACTGTTTTTT.

This chain joins TRBV30 and TRBJ1-6; 9 nucleotides agree with TRBD1. CDR1 and CDR2 (germline): GTSNPN, SVGIG (reference sequence). The trim removed 3 bases at V and 9 bases at J, leaving 3 bases unmatched. The CDR3 has 13 residues. CDR3 sequence reads: CAWRGQGSSPLHF. CDR3 nucleotides: TGTGCCTGGAGGGGACAGGGATCTTCACCCCTCCACTTT.